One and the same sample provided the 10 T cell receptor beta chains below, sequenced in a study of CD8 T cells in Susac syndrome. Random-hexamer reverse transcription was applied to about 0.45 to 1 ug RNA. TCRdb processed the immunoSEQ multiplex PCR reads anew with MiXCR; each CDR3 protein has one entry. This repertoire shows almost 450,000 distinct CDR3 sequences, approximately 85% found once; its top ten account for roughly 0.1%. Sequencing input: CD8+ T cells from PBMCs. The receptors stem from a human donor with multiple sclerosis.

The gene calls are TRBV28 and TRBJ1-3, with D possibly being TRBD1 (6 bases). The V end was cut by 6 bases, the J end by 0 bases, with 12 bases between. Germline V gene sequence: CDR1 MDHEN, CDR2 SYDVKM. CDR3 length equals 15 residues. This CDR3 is CASRDRNFSGNTIYF. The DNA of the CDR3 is TGTGCCAGCAGGGACAGAAACTTCTCTGGAAACACCATATATTTT.

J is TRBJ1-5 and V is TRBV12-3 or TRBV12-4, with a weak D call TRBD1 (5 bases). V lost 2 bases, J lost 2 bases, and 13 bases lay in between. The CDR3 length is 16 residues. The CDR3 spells CASSLTPGSGNQPQHF. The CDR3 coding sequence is TGTGCCAGCAGTTTAACCCCAGGGTCCGGCAATCAGCCCCAGCATTTT.

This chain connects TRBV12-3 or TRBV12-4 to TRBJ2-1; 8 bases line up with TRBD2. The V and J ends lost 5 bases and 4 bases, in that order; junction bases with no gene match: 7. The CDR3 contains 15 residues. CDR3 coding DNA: TGTGCCAGCAGTCCCCTAAGCGGGAGATACAATGAGCAGTTCTTC. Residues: CASSPLSGRYNEQFF.

This CDR3 is CASSLEAEVGYNEQFF. CDR3 nucleotides: TGTGCCAGCAGCTTAGAGGCGGAGGTAGGCTACAATGAGCAGTTCTTC. The chain uses TRBV11-2 and TRBJ2-1; D possibly corresponds to TRBD2 (5 bases). Germline CDR1 and CDR2: SGHAT and FQNNGV. The germline V and J ends were trimmed by 0 bases and 3 bases, with 12 bases remaining between them. The CDR3 totals 16 residues.

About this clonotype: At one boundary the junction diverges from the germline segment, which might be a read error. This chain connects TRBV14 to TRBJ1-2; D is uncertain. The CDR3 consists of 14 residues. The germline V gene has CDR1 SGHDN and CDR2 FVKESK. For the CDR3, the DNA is TGTGCCGGCAGCCAAGATAGAGGACCTCGTGGCTACACCTTC. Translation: CAGSQDRGPRGYTF.

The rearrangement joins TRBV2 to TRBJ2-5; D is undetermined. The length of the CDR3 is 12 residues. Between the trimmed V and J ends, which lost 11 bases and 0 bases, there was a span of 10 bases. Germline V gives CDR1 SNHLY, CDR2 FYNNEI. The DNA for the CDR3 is TGTGCCTGCGTAGGGTACCAAGAGACCCAGTACTTC. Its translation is CACVGYQETQYF.

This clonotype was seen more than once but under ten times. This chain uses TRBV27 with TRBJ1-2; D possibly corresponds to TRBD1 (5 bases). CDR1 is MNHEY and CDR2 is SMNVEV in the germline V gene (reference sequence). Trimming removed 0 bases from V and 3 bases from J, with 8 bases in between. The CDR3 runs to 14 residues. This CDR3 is CASSLSGAYYGYTF. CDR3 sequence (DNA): TGTGCCAGCAGTTTATCAGGGGCTTACTATGGCTACACCTTC.

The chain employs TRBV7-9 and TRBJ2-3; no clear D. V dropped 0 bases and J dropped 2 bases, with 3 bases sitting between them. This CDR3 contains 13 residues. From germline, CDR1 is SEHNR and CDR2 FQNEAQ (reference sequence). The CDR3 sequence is CASSLAATDTQYF. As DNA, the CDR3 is TGTGCCAGCAGCTTAGCTGCCACAGATACGCAGTATTTT.

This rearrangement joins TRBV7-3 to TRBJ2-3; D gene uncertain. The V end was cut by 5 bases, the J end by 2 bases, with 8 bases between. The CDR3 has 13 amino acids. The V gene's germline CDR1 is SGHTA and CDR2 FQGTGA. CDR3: CASSQENTDTQYF. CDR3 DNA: TGTGCCAGCAGCCAAGAGAACACAGATACGCAGTATTTT.

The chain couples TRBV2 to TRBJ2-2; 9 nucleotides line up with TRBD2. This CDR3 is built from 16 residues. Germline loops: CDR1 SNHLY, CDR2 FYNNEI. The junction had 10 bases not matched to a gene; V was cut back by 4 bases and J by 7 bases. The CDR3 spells CASSATSGPPHGELFF. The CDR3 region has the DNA TGTGCCAGCAGTGCAACTAGCGGGCCCCCCCACGGGGAGCTGTTTTTT.